Described below is a single TCR beta chain sequence and its context. Its cognate antigen has yet to be identified. Per-base qualities were not stored, and no clone one base away is much larger. This sample is part of a study of cytomegalovirus exposure and HLA in healthy donors (dated by TCRdb to about 2017). With respect to the entire study: According to an earlier analysis of 587 of the donors, 150 million to 200 million T cells yielded roughly 110 million unique TCR beta sequences and 276 Gb of sequence data. An early release that covered more than 550 HLA-typed donors contained approximately 300 gigabases of sequencing data and tens of millions of unique TCR sequences. Of the roughly 400 genotyped donors, over 65% fell in the genetic ancestry cluster associated with self-reported Caucasian donors. The aim of the study was to test whether cataloging public T cell receptors could identify signatures of past pathogen exposure. The T cell repertoires of around 730 subjects were profiled by immunosequencing and related to cytomegalovirus serostatus. Along with the roughly 670-subject first cohort, a separate validation cohort of over a hundred different subjects was used. To predict cytomegalovirus infection status, the study combined high-throughput TCR immunosequencing, statistical association of individual TCRs with disease status, and machine learning. In a later analysis, previously published TCR beta repertoires from 666 donors were re-analyzed and high-resolution HLA genotyping was added so that TCR occurrence patterns could be studied. The later analysis used no new phenotypic data to find candidate immune exposures, relying instead on TCR beta sequences and their occurrence across donors. An earlier analysis of some 600 of the donors applied high-throughput TCR beta sequencing to assess whether each TCR beta V gene segment acted as functional or pseudogenic. Donor age, sex, ethnicity and CMV serostatus were compiled together with the repertoire data. Genome-wide SNP genotypes for about three fifths of the 666 donors were used in a later genetic analysis, which treated that subset as a discovery cohort. Every repertoire in the discovery cohort had been generated on one and the same sequencing platform. HLA typing covered class I and class II loci at four-digit resolution. The number of typed donors differed by locus: roughly 629-640 for A, B, C, DRB1 and DQB1; roughly 510 for DQA1; some 590 for DPA1; and about 450 for DPB1. Because of strong linkage in the cohort, roughly 5 DR-DQ haplotypes were treated as single units for association and clustering. Among some 410 genotyped donors of the cohort, an average of approximately 220,000 unique TCR beta nucleotide sequences was sequenced per donor, of which about 19% were non-productive.

The cohort consisted of 666 healthy bone marrow donors. At the time of sampling, all cohort members were nominally healthy, though unrecorded immune exposures were likely present. The donor was CMV seropositive and was included in the group of some 290 seropositive cohort members. A peripheral blood sample was provided by each donor, and peripheral blood mononuclear cells were used for TCR beta sequencing. Genomic DNA was extracted from the blood cell samples with the Qiagen DNeasy Blood Extraction Kit. V loses 7 bases, J loses 0 bases, and the germline ends lie 15 bases apart. From the cysteine through the phenylalanine, the CDR3 covers 15 amino acids. Of the read, only the CDR3 DNA is kept; its 45 bases are in frame from base 1. Taken from the germline V gene, the CDR1 and CDR2 loops are MNHNS and SASEGT. The receptor library was made with the immunoSEQ multiplex PCR assay. For the multiplex PCR, a mixture combining 60 forward primers for TCR Vbeta segments and 13 reverse primers for TCR Jbeta segments was used. The CDR3 region of rearranged TCR beta genes was amplified from genomic DNA by a multiplex PCR assay. Amplified TCR beta libraries were sequenced as 87-base-pair reads on the Illumina HiSeq System. The study's own analysis went as follows. Across the roughly 600 repertoires, a later analysis counted 75 million to 90 million unique TCR beta chains, around 10 million of which were shared by at least two donors. A nearest-neighbor algorithm error-corrected the raw reads and collapsed the reads into unique sequences, merging closely related sequences to remove PCR and sequencing errors. Alignment of CDR3 sequences to IMGT reference sequences was used to assign V, D and J gene segments. For a sequence to be retained, a match of at least six nucleotides was required to both a V gene segment and a J gene segment. A rearrangement was called productive if the CDR3 had no stop codons and remained in frame with V and J, and every other rearrangement was called non-productive. CDR3 was defined according to IMGT convention as the region running from the second conserved V-encoded cysteine to the conserved J-encoded phenylalanine. Sequences without an unambiguous match to a single V gene segment were excluded from the earlier analysis of approximately 600 of the donors. In an earlier analysis of approximately 610 of the donors, V segments were called functional above 56.7% productive rearrangements and were called segregating when the between-donor standard deviation exceeded 5%. A statistical classification framework was developed to diagnose cytomegalovirus status using the catalog of TCR beta chain sequences. V and J gene assignment, in a later analysis, came from comparing TCR nucleotide sequences with IMGT/GENE-DB human TR gene sequences. In a later analysis, CDR3 sequences and most-parsimonious VDJ recombination scenarios were assigned using the TCRdist pipeline. In a later analysis, each TCR beta chain was defined by its CDR3 amino acid sequence together with its V-gene family, and reads lacking a unique V-gene family were excluded. In a later analysis, 450 to 600 highly shared, low-generation-probability nucleotide sequences were removed to address suspected cross-contamination and a sequencing artifact. For each public chain, a later analysis derived a clonal expansion index from normalized ranks of inferred template counts within each repertoire. In a later analysis, generation probabilities were computed using a VDJ recombination model fitted to out-of-frame rearrangements, and the results were checked against IGoR. In a later analysis, hypergeometric tests were used to score TCR-TCR, TCR-HLA and TCR-CMV co-occurrence, with a repertoire-size bias correction applied to TCR pairs. To estimate false discovery rates, a later analysis permuted the HLA or CMV assignments 20 times. In a later analysis, co-occurring TCRs were grouped using DBSCAN, and TCRdist sequence similarity was added for clustering within HLA-allele-positive subsets. For co-occurrence clustering, repertoires with fewer than 30,000 or more than 120,000 public chains were excluded, along with five or six repertoires with anomalous nucleotide sharing. Imported from immuneACCESS, the table was reduced by TCRdb to in-frame sequences with V and J called. These copies leave out some clones; in studies compared against another copy, an unresolved V gene accounts for under half, and the cause of the remainder is not known. That table furnishes V, J and clone size, whereas the DNA furnished D and trimming. The sample has around 92,000 clones on record, about four fifths of them singletons. The leading ten clones occupy roughly an eighth of the sample.

Overall study outcomes, separate from this receptor: In the study, around 160 TCR beta chains were listed as associated with cytomegalovirus. An association between a missense DCLRE1C variant and V-gene and J-gene trimming of TCR beta chains was found in a later genetic analysis and replicated in an independent cohort. For the cohort, immune exposure information was limited to CMV serostatus. Three of the identified cytomegalovirus-associated TCR beta chains were confirmed in vitro to be specific for cytomegalovirus antigens. A further reported finding was that TCR beta sequences accurately predicted the HLA-A and HLA-B alleles for most subjects in the first cohort. In this cohort, only TCR beta chains were sequenced, and detectable features were limited by the absence of alpha or paired-chain data. Across donors, most TCR sequences were observed very rarely, whereas some public TCRs were present in many individuals. Because HLA typing was unavailable for some donors at each locus, only the typed subset was used in association tests. According to a later genetic analysis, donors in an Asian-associated ancestry cluster had fewer N-insertions in productive TCRs than the roughly 700-donor mean. Compared with equally common non-associated chains, HLA-associated TCR beta chains in a later analysis were more clonally expanded and had lower generation probabilities. In both the original and validation cohorts, the classifier was reported to diagnose cytomegalovirus status with high specificity and sensitivity. In a later analysis, TCR association rates were found to vary across HLA loci, with the most associated TCRs seen for DRB1 alleles and the fewest for HLA-C alleles. The 87-base-pair reads could not distinguish some IMGT-functional V segments, including TRBV6-2 and TRBV6-3, so those segments were excluded. Sequencing depth was assumed to be roughly uniform across donors in the presence/absence analyses, though that assumption may not hold. A later analysis associated approximately 17,000 TCR beta sequences with specific HLA alleles at a false discovery rate of 0.05. According to the authors, the approach could potentially be generalized to other disease states and immunological phenotypes. Most CMV-associated TCR beta chains appeared to be HLA-restricted in a later analysis, and the HLA associations seemed to be driven largely by CMV exposure. Assigning TCR associations to individual alleles was difficult when HLA alleles, especially DR and DQ, strongly co-occurred. The earlier analysis of approximately 560 of the donors excluded roughly 17 rarely observed V segments, including chromosome 9 orphons, because counts were too low. In a later analysis, several top co-occurrence clusters were reported to appear linked to parvovirus B19, influenza, CMV and Epstein-Barr virus. In an earlier analysis of 587 of the donors, most TCR beta V segments appeared in productive rearrangements about 87% or about 30% of the time, broadly matching IMGT annotations. Linkage disequilibrium might explain the correlated functional status among segregating V segments, but an unknown experimental factor could not be excluded. The sequencing pipeline was judged likely to have produced a cluster of highly shared sequence variants as a technical artifact.

The sequence came from a woman in her seventies in good health and CMV-seropositive. Sequences were obtained from PBMCs. The chain joins TRBV6-1 to TRBJ1-2; the D gene assignment is ambiguous. The nucleotide sequence reads TGTGCCAGCACCGAAGGAGGCGCAGCTAACTATGGCTACACCTTC. Translated, this is CASTEGGAANYGYTF.